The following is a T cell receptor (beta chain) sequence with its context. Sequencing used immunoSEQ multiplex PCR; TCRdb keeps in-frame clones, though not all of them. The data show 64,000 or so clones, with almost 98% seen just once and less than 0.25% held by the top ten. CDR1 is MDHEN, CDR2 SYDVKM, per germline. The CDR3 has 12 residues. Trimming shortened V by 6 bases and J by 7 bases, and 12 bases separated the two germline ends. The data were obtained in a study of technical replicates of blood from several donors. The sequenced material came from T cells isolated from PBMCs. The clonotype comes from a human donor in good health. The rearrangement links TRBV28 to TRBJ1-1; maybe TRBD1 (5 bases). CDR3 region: CASRMEGIEAFF. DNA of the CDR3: TGTGCCAGCAGGATGGAGGGGATTGAAGCTTTCTTT.